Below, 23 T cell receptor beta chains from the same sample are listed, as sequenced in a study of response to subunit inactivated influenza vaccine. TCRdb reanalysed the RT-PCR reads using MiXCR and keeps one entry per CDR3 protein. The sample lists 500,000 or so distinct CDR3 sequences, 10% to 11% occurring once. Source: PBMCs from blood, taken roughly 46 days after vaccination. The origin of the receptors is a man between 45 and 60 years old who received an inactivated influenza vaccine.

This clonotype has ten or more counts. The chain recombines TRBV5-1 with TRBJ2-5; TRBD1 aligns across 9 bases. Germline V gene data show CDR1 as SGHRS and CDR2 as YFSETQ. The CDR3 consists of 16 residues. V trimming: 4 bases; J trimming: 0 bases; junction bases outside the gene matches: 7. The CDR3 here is CASSTGQGNYQETQYF. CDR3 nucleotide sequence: TGCGCCAGCAGCACAGGACAGGGGAATTACCAAGAGACCCAGTACTTC.

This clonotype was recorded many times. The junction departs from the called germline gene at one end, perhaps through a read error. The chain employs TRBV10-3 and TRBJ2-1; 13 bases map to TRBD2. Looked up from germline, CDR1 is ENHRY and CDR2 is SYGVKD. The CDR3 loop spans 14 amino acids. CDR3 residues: CAIREWGLAGQQFF. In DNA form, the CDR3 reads TGTGCCATCAGGGAGTGGGGACTAGCGGGGCAGCAGTTCTTC.

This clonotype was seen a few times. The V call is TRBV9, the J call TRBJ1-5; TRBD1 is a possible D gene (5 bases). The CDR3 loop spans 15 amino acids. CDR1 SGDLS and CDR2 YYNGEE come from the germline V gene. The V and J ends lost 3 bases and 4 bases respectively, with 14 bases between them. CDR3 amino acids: CASSDEGALNQPQHF. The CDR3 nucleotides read TGTGCCAGCAGCGACGAAGGGGCCCTAAATCAGCCCCAGCATTTT.

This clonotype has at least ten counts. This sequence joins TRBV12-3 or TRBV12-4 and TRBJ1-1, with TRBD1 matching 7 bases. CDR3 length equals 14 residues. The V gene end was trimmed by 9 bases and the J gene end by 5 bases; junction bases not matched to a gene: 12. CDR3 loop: CASSGGTVSTEAFF. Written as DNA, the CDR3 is TGTGCCAGTAGTGGAGGGACAGTAAGTACTGAAGCTTTCTTT.

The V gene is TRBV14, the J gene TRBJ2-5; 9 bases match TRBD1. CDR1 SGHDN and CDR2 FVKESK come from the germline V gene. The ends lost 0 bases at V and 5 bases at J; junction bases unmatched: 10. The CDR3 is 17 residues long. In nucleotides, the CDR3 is TGTGCCAGCAGCCAAGAGGGACAGGGTAGGCTGTGGGAGACCCAGTACTTC. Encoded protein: CASSQEGQGRLWETQYF.

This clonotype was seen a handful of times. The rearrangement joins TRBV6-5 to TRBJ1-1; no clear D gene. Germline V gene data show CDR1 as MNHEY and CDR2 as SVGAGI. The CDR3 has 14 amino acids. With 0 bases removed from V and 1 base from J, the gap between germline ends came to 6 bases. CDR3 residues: CASSYSKGNTEAFF. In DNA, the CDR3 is TGTGCCAGCAGTTACTCGAAGGGGAACACTGAAGCTTTCTTT.

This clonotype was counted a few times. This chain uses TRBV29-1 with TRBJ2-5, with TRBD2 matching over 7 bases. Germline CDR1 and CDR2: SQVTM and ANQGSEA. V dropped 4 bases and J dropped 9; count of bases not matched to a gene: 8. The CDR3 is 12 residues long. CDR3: CSVGTLRGAQYF. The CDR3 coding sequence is TGCAGCGTTGGGACACTCCGGGGGGCCCAGTACTTC.

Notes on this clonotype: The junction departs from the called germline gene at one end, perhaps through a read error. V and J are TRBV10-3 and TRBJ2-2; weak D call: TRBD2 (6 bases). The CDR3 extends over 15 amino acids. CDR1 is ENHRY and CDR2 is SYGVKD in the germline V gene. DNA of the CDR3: TGTGCCAGCAGTGAAGGTCGGGGGATAAGCGGGGAGCTGTTTTTT. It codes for CASSEGRGISGELFF.

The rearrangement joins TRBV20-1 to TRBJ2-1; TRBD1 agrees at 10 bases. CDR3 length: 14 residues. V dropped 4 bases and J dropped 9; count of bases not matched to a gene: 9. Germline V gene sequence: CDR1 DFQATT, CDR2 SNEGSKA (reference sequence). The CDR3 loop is CSATNDRGRGEQFF. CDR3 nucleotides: TGCAGTGCTACTAACGACAGGGGGCGGGGTGAGCAGTTCTTC.

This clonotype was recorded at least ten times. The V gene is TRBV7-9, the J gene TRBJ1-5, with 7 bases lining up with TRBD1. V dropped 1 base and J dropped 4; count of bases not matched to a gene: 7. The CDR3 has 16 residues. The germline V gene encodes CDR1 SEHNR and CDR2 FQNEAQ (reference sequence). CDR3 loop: CASSLDRGPGNQPQHF. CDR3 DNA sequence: TGTGCCAGCAGCTTAGACAGGGGTCCAGGTAATCAGCCCCAGCATTTT. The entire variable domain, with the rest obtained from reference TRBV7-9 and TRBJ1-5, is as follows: DTGVSQNPRHKITKRGQNVTFRCDPISEHNRLYWYRQTLGQGPEFLTYFQNEAQLEKSRLLSDRFSAERPKGSFSTLEIQRTEQGDSAMYLCASSLDRGPGNQPQHFGDGTRLSIL.

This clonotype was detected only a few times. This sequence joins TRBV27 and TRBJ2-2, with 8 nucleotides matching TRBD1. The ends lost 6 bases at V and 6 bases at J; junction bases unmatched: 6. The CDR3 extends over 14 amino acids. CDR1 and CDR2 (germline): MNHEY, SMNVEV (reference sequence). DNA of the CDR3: TGTGCCAGCAGGAGACAGGGGTCCCCCGGGGAGCTGTTTTTT. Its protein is CASRRQGSPGELFF.

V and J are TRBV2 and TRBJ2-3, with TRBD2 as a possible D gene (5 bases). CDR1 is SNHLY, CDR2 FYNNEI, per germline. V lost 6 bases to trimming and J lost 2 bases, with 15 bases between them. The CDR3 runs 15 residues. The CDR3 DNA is TGTGCCAGCAGAAACTTGGACTCGAACACAGATACGCAGTATTTT. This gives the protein CASRNLDSNTDTQYF. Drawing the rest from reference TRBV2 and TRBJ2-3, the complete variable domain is EPEVTQTPSHQVTQMGQEVILRCVPISNHLYFYWYRQILGQKVEFLVSFYNNEISEKSEIFDDQFSVERPDGSNFTLKIRSTKLEDSAMYFCASRNLDSNTDTQYFGPGTRLTVL.

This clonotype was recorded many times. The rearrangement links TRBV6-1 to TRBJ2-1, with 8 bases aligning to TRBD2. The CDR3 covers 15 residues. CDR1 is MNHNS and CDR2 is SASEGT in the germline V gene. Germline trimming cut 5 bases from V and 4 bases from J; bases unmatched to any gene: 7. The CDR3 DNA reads TGTGCCAGCAGTATTACTAGCGGCCAATACAATGAGCAGTTCTTC. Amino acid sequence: CASSITSGQYNEQFF.

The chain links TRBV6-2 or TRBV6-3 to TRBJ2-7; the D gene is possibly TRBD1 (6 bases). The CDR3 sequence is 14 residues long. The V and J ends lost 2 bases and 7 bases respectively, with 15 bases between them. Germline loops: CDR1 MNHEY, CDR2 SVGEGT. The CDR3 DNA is TGTGCCAGCAGTTACGACAGGACCCGGTGGGAGCAGTACTTC. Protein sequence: CASSYDRTRWEQYF.

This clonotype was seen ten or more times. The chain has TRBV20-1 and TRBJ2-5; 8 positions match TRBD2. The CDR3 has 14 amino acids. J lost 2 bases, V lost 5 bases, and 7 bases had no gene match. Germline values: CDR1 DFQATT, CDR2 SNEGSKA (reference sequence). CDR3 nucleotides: TGCAGTGCTTCGGGAGGGCCAGTGCAAGAGACCCAGTACTTC. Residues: CSASGGPVQETQYF.

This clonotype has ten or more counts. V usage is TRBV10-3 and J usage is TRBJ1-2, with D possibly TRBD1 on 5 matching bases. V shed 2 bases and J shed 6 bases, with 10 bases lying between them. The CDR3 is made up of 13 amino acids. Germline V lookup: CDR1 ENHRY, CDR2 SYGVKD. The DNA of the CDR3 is TGTGCCATCAGTGAGAGGGGAGTAGATGGCTACACCTTC. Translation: CAISERGVDGYTF.

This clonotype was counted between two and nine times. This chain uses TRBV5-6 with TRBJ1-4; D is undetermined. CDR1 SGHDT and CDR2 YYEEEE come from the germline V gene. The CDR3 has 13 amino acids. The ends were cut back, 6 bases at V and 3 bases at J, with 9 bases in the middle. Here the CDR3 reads CASKREANEKLFF. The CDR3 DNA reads TGTGCCAGCAAAAGGGAGGCTAATGAAAAACTGTTTTTT.

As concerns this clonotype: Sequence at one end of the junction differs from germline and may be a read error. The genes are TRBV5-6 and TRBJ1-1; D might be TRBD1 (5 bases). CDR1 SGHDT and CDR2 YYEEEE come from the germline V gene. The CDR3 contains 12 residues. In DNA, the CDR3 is TGTGCCAGCAGCTTGGAGGGGTCGCGAGCTCTCTTT. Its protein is CASSLEGSRALF.

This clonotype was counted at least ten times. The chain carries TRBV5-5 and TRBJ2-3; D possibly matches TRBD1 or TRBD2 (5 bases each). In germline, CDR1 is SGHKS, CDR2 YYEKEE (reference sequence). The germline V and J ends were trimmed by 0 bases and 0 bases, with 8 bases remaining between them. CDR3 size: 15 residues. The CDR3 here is CASSLVGDSTDTQYF. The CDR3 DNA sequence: TGTGCCAGCAGCTTGGTAGGGGACAGCACAGATACGCAGTATTTT.

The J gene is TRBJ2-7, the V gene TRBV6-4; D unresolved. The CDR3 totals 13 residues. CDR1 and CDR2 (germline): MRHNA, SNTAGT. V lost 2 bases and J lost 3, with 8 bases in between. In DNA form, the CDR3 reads TGTGCCAGCAGTGACCAGGACGGCTACGAGCAGTACTTC. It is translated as CASSDQDGYEQYF.

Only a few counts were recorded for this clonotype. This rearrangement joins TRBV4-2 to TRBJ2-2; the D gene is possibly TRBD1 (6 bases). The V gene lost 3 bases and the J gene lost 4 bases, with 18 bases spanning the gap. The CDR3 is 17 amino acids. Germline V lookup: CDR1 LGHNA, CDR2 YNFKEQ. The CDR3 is CASSQIDQVGATGELFF. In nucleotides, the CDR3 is TGTGCCAGCAGCCAGATCGACCAGGTGGGGGCCACCGGGGAGCTGTTTTTT.

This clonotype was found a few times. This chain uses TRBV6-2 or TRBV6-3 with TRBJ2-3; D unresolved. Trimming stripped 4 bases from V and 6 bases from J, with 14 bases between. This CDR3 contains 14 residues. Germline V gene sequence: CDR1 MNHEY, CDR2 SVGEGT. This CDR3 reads CASSWRRTTDTQYF. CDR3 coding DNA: TGTGCCAGCAGTTGGCGCCGGACGACGGATACGCAGTATTTT.

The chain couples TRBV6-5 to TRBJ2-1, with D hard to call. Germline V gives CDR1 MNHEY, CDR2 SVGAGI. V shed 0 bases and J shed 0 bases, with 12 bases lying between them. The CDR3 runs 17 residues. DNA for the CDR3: TGTGCCAGCAGTTACTCTCACGGGTCCAGCTCCTACAATGAGCAGTTCTTC. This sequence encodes CASSYSHGSSSYNEQFF.